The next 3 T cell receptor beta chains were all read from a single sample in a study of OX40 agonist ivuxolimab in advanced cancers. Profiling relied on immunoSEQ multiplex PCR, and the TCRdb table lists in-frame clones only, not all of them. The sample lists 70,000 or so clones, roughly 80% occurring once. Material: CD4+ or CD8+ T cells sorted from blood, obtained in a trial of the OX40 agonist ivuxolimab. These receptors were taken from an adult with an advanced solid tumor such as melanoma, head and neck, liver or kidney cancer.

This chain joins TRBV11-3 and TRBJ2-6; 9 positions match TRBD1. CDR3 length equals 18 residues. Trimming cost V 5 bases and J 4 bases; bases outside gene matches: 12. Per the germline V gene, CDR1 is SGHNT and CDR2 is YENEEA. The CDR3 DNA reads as TGTGCCAGCAGCCTCTTGGGACAGGGTGGCGCGGGGGCCAACGTCCTGACTTTC. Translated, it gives CASSLLGQGGAGANVLTF.

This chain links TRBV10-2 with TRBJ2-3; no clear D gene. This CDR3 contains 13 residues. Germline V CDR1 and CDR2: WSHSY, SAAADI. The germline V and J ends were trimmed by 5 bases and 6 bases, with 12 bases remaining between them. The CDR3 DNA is TGCGCCAGCAGTTTCGACCGGATGGATACGCAGTATTTT. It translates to CASSFDRMDTQYF.

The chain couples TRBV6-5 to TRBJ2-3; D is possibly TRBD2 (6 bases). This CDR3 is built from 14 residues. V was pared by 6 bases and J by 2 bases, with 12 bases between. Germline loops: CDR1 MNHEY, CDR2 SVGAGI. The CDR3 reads CASRTRTPTDTQYF. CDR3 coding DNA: TGTGCCAGCAGGACTAGAACCCCCACAGATACGCAGTATTTT.